This T cell receptor (beta chain) was sequenced in a study of control samples from healthy donors and cancer patients. CDR1 is SGHVS and CDR2 is FNYEAQ in the germline V gene. CDR3 size: 17 residues. Trimming at V came to 1 base and at J to 5 bases, leaving 5 bases not matched to a gene. The table came from immunoSEQ multiplex PCR; TCRdb's copy has only in-frame clones and leaves some out. The table records over 150,000 clones, around 94% of them present only once. The chain carries TRBV7-6 and TRBJ2-1; 13 nucleotides match TRBD2. The TCR sequence derives from a man aged 55 to 70 with colorectal cancer. The sequenced material came from PBMCs. CDR3 loop: CASSLDPGLAGHNEQFF. For the CDR3, the DNA is TGTGCCAGCAGCTTAGACCCGGGACTAGCGGGGCACAATGAGCAGTTCTTC.